The next 15 T cell receptor beta chains were all read from a single sample in a study of beta chain features in type 1 diabetes. Study results and limitations: Shortening that was moderate but significant affected the TCRB CDR3s of Type 1 diabetes patients in all four CD4+ subsets.

These receptors lack a known antigen. Sequenced material consisted of expressed TCRB transcripts (all of the isolated RNA was reverse transcribed). The table came from immunoSEQ multiplex PCR; TCRdb's copy has only in-frame clones and leaves some out. Of about 280,000 clones in the sample, roughly 15% are singletons; the top ten hold roughly 0.015%. Sequencing was carried out using naive CD4+ T cells from blood. These TCRs come from a man younger than 35 with type 1 diabetes.

This clone was detected only a few times. The J gene is TRBJ2-5, the V gene TRBV5-4; 9 bases match TRBD1. Trimming at V came to 4 bases and at J to 5 bases, leaving 3 bases not matched to a gene. The CDR3 totals 13 residues. Germline V gene sequence: CDR1 SGHNT, CDR2 YYREEE (reference sequence). CDR3 in DNA: TGTGCCAGCAGCGGGGACAGGGCCGAGACCCAGTACTTC. This encodes CASSGDRAETQYF.

The chain joins TRBV4-2 to TRBJ2-7, with D tentatively TRBD1 (5 bases). CDR1 is LGHNA and CDR2 is YNFKEQ in the germline V gene. V lost 1 base and J 3 bases, leaving 13 bases between the germline ends. CDR3 length: 15 amino acids. The CDR3 DNA reads as TGTGCCAGCAGCCAAGCGCCAGGGATGATCTACGAGCAGTACTTC. Protein product: CASSQAPGMIYEQYF.

The genes are TRBV30 and TRBJ1-1, with D possibly matching TRBD1 (5 bases). Germline V gene lookup returns CDR1 GTSNPN and CDR2 SVGIG (reference sequence). This CDR3 comprises 12 residues. V was shortened by 3 bases and J by 2 bases, with 7 bases between the two germline ends. CDR3 amino acids: CAWSRVNTEAFF. As DNA, the CDR3 is TGTGCCTGGAGCAGGGTTAACACTGAAGCTTTCTTT. Complete variable domain (other parts from reference TRBV30 and TRBJ1-1): SQTIHQWPATLVQPVGSPLSLECTVEGTSNPNLYWYRQAAGRGLQLLFYSVGIGQISSEVPQNLSASRPQDRQFILSSKKLLLSDSGFYLCAWSRVNTEAFFGQGTRLTVV.

This chain links TRBV28 with TRBJ2-3; maybe TRBD2 (6 bases). This CDR3 contains 15 residues. Germline CDR1 and CDR2: MDHEN and SYDVKM. V gave up 4 bases and J gave up 1 base, with 12 bases separating them. The chain's CDR3 is CASSYGGPGTDTQYF. In DNA, the CDR3 is TGTGCCAGCAGTTACGGAGGGCCTGGCACAGATACGCAGTATTTT.

The chain joins TRBV9 to TRBJ1-2, with D uncertain. CDR1 and CDR2 (germline): SGDLS, YYNGEE. The CDR3 has 13 amino acids. V lost 2 bases, J lost 8 bases, and 13 bases lay in between. This chain's CDR3 is CASSVYGAPGYTF. In nucleotides, the CDR3 is TGTGCCAGCAGCGTGTACGGAGCGCCAGGCTACACCTTC.

This clone was detected only a few times. CDR3 loop: CASRQTGTYEQYF. CDR3 in DNA: TGTGCCAGCAGACAGACAGGGACGTATGAGCAGTACTTC. The J gene is TRBJ2-7, the V gene TRBV7-2; 7 nucleotides match TRBD1. CDR1 and CDR2 from the germline V gene are SGHTA and FQGNSA. This CDR3 has 13 amino acids. The V gene end was trimmed by 6 bases and the J gene end by 7 bases; junction bases not matched to a gene: 9.

There are a few counts of this clone. The V and J genes are TRBV5-6 and TRBJ1-5, with D maybe TRBD1 (6 bases). The CDR3 spans 14 residues. Germline V gives CDR1 SGHDT, CDR2 YYEEEE. Deletions cut 2 bases from V and 7 bases from J, with 13 bases between. Written as DNA, the CDR3 is TGTGCCAGCAGCTTCGGACAGCTCCGGCAGCCCCAGCATTTT. Protein product: CASSFGQLRQPQHF.

There are a few counts of this clone. The rearrangement links TRBV7-9 to TRBJ2-7; TRBD1 aligns across 8 bases. Germline V gene sequence: CDR1 SEHNR, CDR2 FQNEAQ (reference sequence). Trimming removed 5 bases from V and 0 bases from J; junction bases left unmatched: 6. The CDR3 covers 15 residues. In nucleotides, the CDR3 is TGTGCCAGCAGCCTCCGGACAGGGCGCTCCTACGAGCAGTACTTC. Translation: CASSLRTGRSYEQYF.

This clone was counted between two and nine times. The chain employs TRBV4-3 and TRBJ1-5; no definite D call. The V and J ends lost 0 bases and 6 bases respectively, with 9 bases between them. The CDR3 is 14 amino acids. CDR1 and CDR2 (germline): LGHNA, YSLEER. The CDR3 nucleotides are TGCGCCAGCAGCCAAGATTGGCACCGTCAGCCCCAGCATTTT. It translates to CASSQDWHRQPQHF.

This clone has just a few counts. Other DNA sequences in the same sample also yield this CDR3. The chain combines TRBV18 with TRBJ2-7; 10 bases map to TRBD1. The CDR3 has 14 residues. Germline CDR1 KGHSH, CDR2 LQKENI. J gave up 2 bases and V 6 bases, and 4 bases lay outside the gene matches. The CDR3 loop reads CASSRDRGTYEQYF. Written as DNA, the CDR3 is TGTGCCAGCTCGCGGGACAGGGGAACCTACGAGCAGTACTTC.

The chain uses TRBV9 and TRBJ2-1, with 7 nucleotides matching TRBD2. The CDR3 has 13 residues. V was clipped by 3 bases and J by 8 bases; unmatched bases: 5. Germline V gene data show CDR1 as SGDLS and CDR2 as YYNGEE. The CDR3 region has the DNA TGTGCCAGCAGCGCAAGACGGGGGGATGAGCAGTTCTTC. Its translation: CASSARRGDEQFF.

V is TRBV6-4 and J is TRBJ2-5; D perhaps matches TRBD1 (6 bases). The V gene lost 4 bases and the J gene lost 1 base, with 13 bases spanning the gap. Germline V gene sequence: CDR1 MRHNA, CDR2 SNTAGT. The CDR3 is 15 residues long. The DNA of the CDR3 is TGTGCCAGCAGTGCCTCGGACAGAGGCCAAGAGACCCAGTACTTC. Translating gives CASSASDRGQETQYF.

This chain uses TRBV18 with TRBJ2-7; TRBD2 matches at 12 bases. Unmatched junction bases numbered 13, after V lost 3 bases and J lost 1 base. The CDR3 extends over 19 amino acids. Germline V CDR1 and CDR2: KGHSH, LQKENI. CDR3 nucleotide sequence: TGTGCCAGCTCACCTAATCCTCCACTAGCGGGAGGCAGATCCTACGAGCAGTACTTC. This sequence encodes CASSPNPPLAGGRSYEQYF.

Only a few counts were recorded for this clone. J is TRBJ1-2 and V is TRBV5-4, with D possibly TRBD1 on 6 matching bases. Trimming shortened V by 4 bases and J by 4 bases, and 8 bases separated the two germline ends. The CDR3 sequence is 12 residues long. Germline CDR1 reads SGHNT; CDR2 reads YYREEE (reference sequence). As DNA, the CDR3 is TGTGCCAGCAGCCAGGACAGCTATGGCTACACCTTC. Amino acids: CASSQDSYGYTF.

The CDR3 bases are TGTGCCAGCAGCCCGCTAGCGGGAGCGTTCACCGGGGAGCTGTTTTTT. The encoded protein is CASSPLAGAFTGELFF. The chain couples TRBV5-4 to TRBJ2-2, with 10 bases matching TRBD2. Germline CDR1 SGHNT, CDR2 YYREEE (reference sequence). J was trimmed by 4 bases and V by 4 bases; bases with no gene match: 7. This CDR3 contains 16 residues.